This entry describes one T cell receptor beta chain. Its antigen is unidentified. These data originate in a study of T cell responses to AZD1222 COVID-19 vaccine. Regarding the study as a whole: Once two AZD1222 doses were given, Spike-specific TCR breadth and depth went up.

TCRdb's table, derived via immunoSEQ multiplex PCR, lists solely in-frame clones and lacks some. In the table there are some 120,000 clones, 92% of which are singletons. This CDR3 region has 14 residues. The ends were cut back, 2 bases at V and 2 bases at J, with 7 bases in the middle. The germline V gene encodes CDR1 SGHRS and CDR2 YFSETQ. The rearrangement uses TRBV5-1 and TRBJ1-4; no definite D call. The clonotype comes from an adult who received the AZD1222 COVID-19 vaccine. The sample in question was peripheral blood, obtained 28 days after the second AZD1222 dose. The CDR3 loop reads CASSLGRTNEKLFF. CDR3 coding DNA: TGCGCCAGCAGCTTAGGACGGACTAATGAAAAACTGTTTTTT.